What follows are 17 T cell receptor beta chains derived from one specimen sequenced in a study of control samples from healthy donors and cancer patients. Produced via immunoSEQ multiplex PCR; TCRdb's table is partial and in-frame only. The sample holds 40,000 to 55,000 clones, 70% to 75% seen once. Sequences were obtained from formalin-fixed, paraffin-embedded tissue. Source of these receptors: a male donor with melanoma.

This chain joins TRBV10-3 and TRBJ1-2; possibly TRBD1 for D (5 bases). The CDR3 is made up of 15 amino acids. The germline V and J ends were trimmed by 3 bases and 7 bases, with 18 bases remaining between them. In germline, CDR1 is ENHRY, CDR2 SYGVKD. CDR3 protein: CAISEPGGGSRGYTF. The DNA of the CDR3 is TGTGCCATCAGTGAACCCGGGGGTGGGAGTCGTGGCTACACCTTC.

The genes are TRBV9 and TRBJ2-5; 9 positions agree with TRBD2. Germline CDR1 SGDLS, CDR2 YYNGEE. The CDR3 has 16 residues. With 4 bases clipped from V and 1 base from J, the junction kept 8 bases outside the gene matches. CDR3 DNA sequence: TGTGCCAGCAGCCCGCGACTAGCGGAGCCCCAAGAGACCCAGTACTTC. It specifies CASSPRLAEPQETQYF.

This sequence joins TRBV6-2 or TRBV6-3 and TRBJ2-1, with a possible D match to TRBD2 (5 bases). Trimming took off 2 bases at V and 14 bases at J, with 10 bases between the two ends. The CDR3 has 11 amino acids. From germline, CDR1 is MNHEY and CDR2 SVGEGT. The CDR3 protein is CASSYNLREFF. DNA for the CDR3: TGTGCCAGCAGTTACAATCTGAGGGAGTTCTTC.

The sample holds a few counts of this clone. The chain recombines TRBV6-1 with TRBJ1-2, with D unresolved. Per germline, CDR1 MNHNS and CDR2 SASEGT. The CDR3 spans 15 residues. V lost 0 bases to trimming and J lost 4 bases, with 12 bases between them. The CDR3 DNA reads TGTGCCAGCAGTGAAGCGGTGGCAGACTTCTATGGCTACACCTTC. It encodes CASSEAVADFYGYTF.

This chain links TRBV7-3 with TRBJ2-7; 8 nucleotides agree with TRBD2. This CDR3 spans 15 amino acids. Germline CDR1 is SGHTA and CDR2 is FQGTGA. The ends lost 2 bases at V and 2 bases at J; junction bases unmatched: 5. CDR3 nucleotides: TGTGCCAGCAGCTTACGGGCGGGAGGAACCTACGAGCAGTACTTC. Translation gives CASSLRAGGTYEQYF.

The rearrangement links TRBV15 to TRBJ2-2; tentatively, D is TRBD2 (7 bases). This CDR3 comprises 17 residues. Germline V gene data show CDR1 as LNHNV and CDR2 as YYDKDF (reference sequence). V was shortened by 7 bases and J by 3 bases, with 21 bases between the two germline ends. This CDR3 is CATTLRTRGGYTGELFF. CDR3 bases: TGTGCCACCACCTTGCGAACGAGGGGGGGCTACACCGGGGAGCTGTTTTTT.

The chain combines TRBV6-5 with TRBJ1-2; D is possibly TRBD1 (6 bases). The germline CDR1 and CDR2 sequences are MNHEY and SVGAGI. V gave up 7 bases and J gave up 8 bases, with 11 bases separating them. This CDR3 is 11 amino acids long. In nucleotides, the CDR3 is TGTGCCAGCATCGGACAGAGCGGCTACACCTTC. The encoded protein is CASIGQSGYTF.

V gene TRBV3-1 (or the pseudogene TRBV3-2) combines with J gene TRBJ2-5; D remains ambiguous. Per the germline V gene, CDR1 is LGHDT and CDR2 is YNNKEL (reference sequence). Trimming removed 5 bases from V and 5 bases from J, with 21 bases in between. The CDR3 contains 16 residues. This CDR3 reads CASSVVFPISFETQYF. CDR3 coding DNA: TGTGCCAGCAGCGTCGTGTTTCCCATTTCTTTTGAGACCCAGTACTTC.

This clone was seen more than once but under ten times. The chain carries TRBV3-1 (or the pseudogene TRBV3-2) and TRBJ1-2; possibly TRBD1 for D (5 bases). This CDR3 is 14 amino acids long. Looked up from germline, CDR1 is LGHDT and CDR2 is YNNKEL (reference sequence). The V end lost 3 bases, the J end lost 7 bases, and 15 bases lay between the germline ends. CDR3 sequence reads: CASSQMGTGGGYTF. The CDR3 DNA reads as TGTGCCAGCAGCCAGATGGGGACCGGGGGTGGCTACACCTTC.

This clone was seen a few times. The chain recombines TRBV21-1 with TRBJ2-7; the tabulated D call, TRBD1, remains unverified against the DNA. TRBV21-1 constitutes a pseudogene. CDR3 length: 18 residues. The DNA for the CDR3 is TGTGCCAGCAGCAAAGTACCCCCGGGACAGGGCTTCTCCTACGAGCAGTACTTC. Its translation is CASSKVPPGQGFSYEQYF.

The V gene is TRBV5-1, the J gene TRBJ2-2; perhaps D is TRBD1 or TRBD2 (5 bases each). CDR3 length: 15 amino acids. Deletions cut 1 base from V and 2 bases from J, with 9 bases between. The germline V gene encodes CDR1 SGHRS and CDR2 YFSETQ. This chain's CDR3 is CASSLWDPNTGELFF. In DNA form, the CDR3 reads TGCGCCAGCAGCTTGTGGGACCCAAACACCGGGGAGCTGTTTTTT. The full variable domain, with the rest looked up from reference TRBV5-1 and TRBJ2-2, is KAGVTQTPRYLIKTRGQQVTLSCSPISGHRSVSWYQQTPGQGLQFLFEYFSETQRNKGNFPGRFSGRQFSNSRSEMNVSTLELGDSALYLCASSLWDPNTGELFFGEGSRLTVL.

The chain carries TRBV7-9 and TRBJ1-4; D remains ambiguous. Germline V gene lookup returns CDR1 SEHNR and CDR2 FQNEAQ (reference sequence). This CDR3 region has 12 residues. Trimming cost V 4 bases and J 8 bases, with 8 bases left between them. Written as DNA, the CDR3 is TGTGCCAGCAGCTGGAGCGGGGAAAAACTGTTTTTT. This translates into CASSWSGEKLFF.

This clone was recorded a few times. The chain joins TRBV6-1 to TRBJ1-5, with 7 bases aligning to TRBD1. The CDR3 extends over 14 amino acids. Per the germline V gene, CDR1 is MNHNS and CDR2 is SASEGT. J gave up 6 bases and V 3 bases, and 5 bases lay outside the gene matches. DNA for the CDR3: TGTGCCAGCAGTGAGGAAGGGGGCGGTCAGCCCCAGCATTTT. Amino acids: CASSEEGGGQPQHF.

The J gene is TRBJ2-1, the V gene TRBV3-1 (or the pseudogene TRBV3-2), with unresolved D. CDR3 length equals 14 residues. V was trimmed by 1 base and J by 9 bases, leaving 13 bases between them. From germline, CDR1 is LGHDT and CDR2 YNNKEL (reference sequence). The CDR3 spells CASSQVPVLGEQFF. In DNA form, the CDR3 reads TGTGCCAGCAGCCAAGTTCCTGTCTTGGGTGAGCAGTTCTTC.

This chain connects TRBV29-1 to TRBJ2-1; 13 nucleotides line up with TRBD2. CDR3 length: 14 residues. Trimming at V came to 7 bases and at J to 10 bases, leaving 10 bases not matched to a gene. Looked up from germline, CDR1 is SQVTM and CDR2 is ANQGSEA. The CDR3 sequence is CSAATSGGFKEQFF. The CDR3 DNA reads TGCAGCGCTGCGACTAGCGGGGGGTTTAAGGAGCAGTTCTTC.

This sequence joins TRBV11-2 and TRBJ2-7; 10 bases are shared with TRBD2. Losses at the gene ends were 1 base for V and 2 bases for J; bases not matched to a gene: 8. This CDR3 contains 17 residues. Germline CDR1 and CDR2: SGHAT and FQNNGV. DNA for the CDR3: TGTGCCAGCAGCTTAGGGCGGACTAGCGGACTTACCTACGAGCAGTACTTC. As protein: CASSLGRTSGLTYEQYF.

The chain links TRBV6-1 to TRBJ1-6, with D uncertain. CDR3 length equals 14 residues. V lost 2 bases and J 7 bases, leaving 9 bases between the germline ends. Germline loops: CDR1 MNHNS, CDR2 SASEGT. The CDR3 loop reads CASSESPSNSPLHF. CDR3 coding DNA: TGTGCCAGCAGTGAATCCCCGTCGAATTCACCCCTCCACTTT.